This T cell receptor (beta chain) was recovered during a study of blood T cell repertoires in COVID-19 (TCRdb year 2020). With respect to the entire study: Samples from collaborators originated in the United States, Italy and Spain and spanned both the acute and convalescent phases of COVID-19. The material from the prospective study consisted of cDNA or gDNA derived from T cells, B-cell-depleted T cells, or PBMCs. Subjects who had been exposed to COVID-19, were actively infected with it, or had recovered from it provided the deeply sampled blood TCRbeta repertoires that made up the dataset. The repertoires were released in a freely available public database intended as a resource for research on the immune response to SARS-CoV-2. The samples were drawn from two sources: the first 160 participants of the ongoing ImmuneRACE study, and some 1,300 subjects contributed by 6 global collaborators. Sample metadata almost always included a de-identified subject ID, COVID-19 status, age in years and sex. Where HLA class I and class II types were available, the types were taken from metadata supplied by the sample provider, not from assay-based typing.

TCRbeta CDR3 regions were amplified from genomic DNA using the immunoSEQ Assay, a bias-controlled multiplex PCR. The paper's data handling went like this. Nucleated cell counts per sample were estimated from amplification of reference gene primers within the assay. To quantify the absolute abundance of each unique TCRbeta CDR3 rearrangement, sequence reads were collapsed and filtered. For each sample, productive Simpson clonality was calculated by taking the square root of Simpson's diversity index across productive rearrangements. TCRdb's version of the immuneACCESS table is confined to in-frame rearrangements and falls short of the full clone set. An unresolved V gene accounts for under half of the shortfall where checked; the remainder is of unknown origin. V, J and clone size derive from that table, while D and trimming were established from the DNA sequence. Here the sample has over 200,000 clones; about nine tenths occur a single time. In total, the top ten clones hold less than 3.5% of the sample.

Concerning this clone: Its antigen has not been determined. Nothing much larger sits one base from this clone, and base qualities are not available.

Study-level results and caveats: Clinical and demographic metadata were provided uncurated, with the amount varying by source and participant.

Whole blood was collected in K2EDTA tubes by collaborating institutions according to the institutions' own protocols. Collaborator samples were shipped for TCRbeta analysis as frozen whole blood, isolated PBMCs, or DNA extracted from either sample type. Deletion took 2 bases off V and 0 bases off J, with a span of 10 bases between the germline ends. From the cysteine up to the phenylalanine, the CDR3 has a length of 15 residues. Only CDR3 DNA remains: 45 bases, in frame from the first base. CDR1 and CDR2 are drawn from the germline V gene: MGHRA, YSYEKL. The sample was peripheral blood. This chain is built from TRBV4-1 and TRBJ1-1; the best D guess is TRBD1, with 5 bases matching. The TCR originated in an older woman with acute or convalescent COVID-19. In nucleotides, the sequence is TGCGCCAGCAGCCAAACGGGACTCTTGAACACTGAAGCTTTCTTT. This is translated as CASSQTGLLNTEAFF.